These 19 T cell receptor beta chains originate from one sample sequenced in a study of cytomegalovirus exposure and HLA in healthy donors. A multiplex PCR was run with 60 Vbeta primers and 13 Jbeta primers. Generated by immunoSEQ multiplex PCR, the TCRdb table keeps only in-frame clones and is missing some. This table holds about 130,000 clones, under 85% found once. Sample: PBMCs. These TCRs come from a male donor in good health and CMV-seropositive.

The chain is built from TRBV27 and TRBJ1-1; the D gene is possibly TRBD1 (6 bases). V was trimmed by 4 bases and J by 2 bases, leaving 14 bases between them. The CDR3 spans 15 residues. Per germline, CDR1 MNHEY and CDR2 SMNVEV (reference sequence). The CDR3 coding sequence is TGTGCCAGCAGTTCCCATCTCAGGGGAAACACTGAAGCTTTCTTT. Protein: CASSSHLRGNTEAFF.

This clone was seen a few times. The chain carries TRBV28 and TRBJ1-6, with 7 nucleotides matching TRBD1. The CDR3 consists of 15 residues. The V segment lost 3 bases and the J segment 7 bases; nucleotides outside the gene matches: 6. Germline lookup yields CDR1 MDHEN and CDR2 SYDVKM. CDR3 nucleotides: TGTGCCAGCAGTTTCTCAGGGGGTCCGAATTCACCCCTCCACTTT. Translation gives CASSFSGGPNSPLHF.

The chain combines TRBV5-1 with TRBJ1-2, with TRBD1 as a possible D gene (6 bases). Trimming took off 7 bases at V and 6 bases at J, with 22 bases between the two ends. Looked up from germline, CDR1 is SGHRS and CDR2 is YFSETQ. This CDR3 has 15 amino acids. In DNA form, the CDR3 reads TGCGCCAGCTCCCTTCTGACAGGCGCCAGCAATGGCTACACCTTC. Protein sequence: CASSLLTGASNGYTF.

The V call is TRBV6-1, the J call TRBJ2-3; possibly TRBD2 for D (5 bases). CDR3 size: 15 residues. CDR1 and CDR2 (germline): MNHNS, SASEGT. Between the trimmed V and J ends, which lost 6 bases and 1 base, there was a span of 14 bases. Written as DNA, the CDR3 is TGTGCCAGCAGCAGAAACCGGGGTGGCACAGATACGCAGTATTTT. This codes for CASSRNRGGTDTQYF.

V usage is TRBV9 and J usage is TRBJ2-3; 7 nucleotides match TRBD2. The CDR3 length is 17 residues. The germline gives CDR1 SGDLS, CDR2 YYNGEE. V dropped 4 bases and J dropped 2; count of bases not matched to a gene: 13. DNA of the CDR3: TGTGCCAGCAGCTACCCTCATGGGGGGGGTTACACAGATACGCAGTATTTT. Protein product: CASSYPHGGGYTDTQYF.

This rearrangement joins TRBV6-6 to TRBJ1-5; D is uncertain. The CDR3 consists of 15 residues. With 3 bases removed from V and 0 bases from J, the gap between germline ends came to 9 bases. Germline V gives CDR1 MNHNY, CDR2 SVGAGI (reference sequence). The chain's CDR3 is CASSYTTNSNQPQHF. For the CDR3, the DNA is TGTGCCAGCAGTTATACGACAAATAGCAATCAGCCCCAGCATTTT.

V gene TRBV6-1 combines with J gene TRBJ1-1; TRBD1 agrees at 7 bases. Germline loops: CDR1 MNHNS, CDR2 SASEGT. Germline trimming cut 6 bases from V and 1 base from J; bases unmatched to any gene: 8. The CDR3 spans 15 residues. The CDR3 coding sequence is TGTGCCAGCAGCATCGGGGACAGCCGGAACACTGAAGCTTTCTTT. Amino acids: CASSIGDSRNTEAFF.

The chain employs TRBV28 and TRBJ2-7; D gene unclear. The V gene lost 4 bases and the J gene lost 2 bases, with 9 bases spanning the gap. CDR3 size: 13 residues. CDR1 and CDR2 from the germline V gene are MDHEN and SYDVKM. The CDR3 is CASSSNFPYEQYF. Written as DNA, the CDR3 is TGTGCCAGCAGTTCAAACTTCCCCTACGAGCAGTACTTC.

CDR3 nucleotides: TGTGCCAGCAGGCCCGGGACAGTCCAAGAGACCCAGTACTTC. It codes for CASRPGTVQETQYF. This chain uses TRBV2 with TRBJ2-5; TRBD1 agrees at 7 bases. CDR1 is SNHLY and CDR2 is FYNNEI in the germline V gene. The CDR3 covers 14 residues. Unmatched junction bases numbered 5, after V lost 6 bases and J lost 1 base.

This clone occurred a few times. The junction differs from germline at one of its ends, possibly a read error. V usage is TRBV7-9 and J usage is TRBJ2-7; TRBD1 aligns across 9 bases. CDR1 and CDR2 from the germline V gene are SEHNR and FQNEAQ (reference sequence). This CDR3 has 14 amino acids. CDR3 protein: CSSSSRDREYEQYF. The DNA for the CDR3 is TGTTCCAGCAGCTCCCGGGACAGGGAATACGAGCAGTACTTC.

This clone was recorded a few times. DNA for the CDR3: TGTGCCAGCAGCCCTCAGGGGAACTATGGCTACACCTTC. This translates into CASSPQGNYGYTF. The gene calls are TRBV7-9 and TRBJ1-2; the D gene is possibly TRBD1 (6 bases). This CDR3 has 13 residues. The V gene lost 5 bases and the J gene lost 2 bases, with 9 bases spanning the gap. The germline V gene has CDR1 SEHNR and CDR2 FQNEAQ (reference sequence).

The CDR3 reads CASSLTWTGGQTEAFF. Written as DNA, the CDR3 is TGTGCCAGCAGTTTGACTTGGACAGGGGGTCAAACTGAAGCTTTCTTT. This rearrangement joins TRBV28 to TRBJ1-1, with 10 positions matching TRBD1. Per the germline V gene, CDR1 is MDHEN and CDR2 is SYDVKM. V was clipped by 3 bases and J by 5 bases; unmatched bases: 9. This CDR3 spans 16 amino acids.

The V and J genes are TRBV7-8 and TRBJ1-2, with 8 bases aligning to TRBD1. V lost 7 bases to trimming and J lost 2 bases; unmatched junction nucleotides: 9. Germline CDR1 SGHVS, CDR2 FQNEAQ. This CDR3 has 15 amino acids. DNA of the CDR3: TGTGCCAGCACCCGACTCTCAGGGGGCAACTATGGCTACACCTTC. Translating it yields CASTRLSGGNYGYTF.

This chain uses TRBV6-5 with TRBJ1-1; D is ambiguous. Trimming removed 6 bases at V and 7 bases at J, with 21 bases between. The CDR3 has 15 residues. CDR1 is MNHEY and CDR2 is SVGAGI in the germline V gene. CDR3 in amino acids: CASRTLAGLSSEAFF. CDR3 DNA sequence: TGTGCCAGCAGAACTCTAGCGGGTCTGTCAAGTGAAGCTTTCTTT.

J is TRBJ2-7 and V is TRBV4-1; 8 nucleotides line up with TRBD2. V was clipped by 0 bases and J by 4 bases; unmatched bases: 8. The CDR3 spans 16 residues. Germline V gene sequence: CDR1 MGHRA, CDR2 YSYEKL. The CDR3 DNA reads as TGCGCCAGCAGCCAAGACGAAGGAGCGGGGGAGTACGAGCAGTACTTC. Translating it yields CASSQDEGAGEYEQYF.

A few counts support this clone. This chain connects TRBV11-2 to TRBJ2-5, with 8 bases identical to TRBD2. The junction had 4 bases not matched to a gene; V was cut back by 4 bases and J by 3 bases. This CDR3 comprises 14 residues. Germline V gene data show CDR1 as SGHAT and CDR2 as FQNNGV. The DNA for the CDR3 is TGTGCCAGCAGCTCGGGACTAGACAAAGAGACCCAGTACTTC. This encodes CASSSGLDKETQYF.

The chain recombines TRBV10-3 with TRBJ1-4, with D unclear. V lost 3 bases and J 5 bases, leaving 10 bases between the germline ends. CDR3 length equals 14 residues. Germline values: CDR1 ENHRY, CDR2 SYGVKD. The CDR3 is CAISDTTLNEKLFF. Written as DNA, the CDR3 is TGTGCCATCAGTGATACTACCTTGAATGAAAAACTGTTTTTT.

The CDR3 coding sequence is TGCGCCAGCAGCCAGGGCGTCAATCAGCCCCAGCATTTT. This gives the protein CASSQGVNQPQHF. The chain combines TRBV4-1 with TRBJ1-5; no clear D. The germline gives CDR1 MGHRA, CDR2 YSYEKL. The CDR3 has 13 residues. V lost 3 bases, J lost 3 bases, and 6 bases lay in between.

This sequence joins TRBV6-4 and TRBJ2-3; weak D call: TRBD2 (5 bases). This CDR3 is 15 amino acids long. V lost 3 bases, J lost 1 base, and 11 bases lay in between. CDR1 MRHNA and CDR2 SNTAGT come from the germline V gene. CDR3 coding DNA: TGTGCCAGCAGTGAGGCGGGCGGCGGCACAGATACGCAGTATTTT. The encoded protein is CASSEAGGGTDTQYF.